This T cell receptor beta chain was retrieved from a study of T cells in Graves' hyperthyroidism and ophthalmopathy. Study-wide points: The model's output predicted ophthalmopathy at a median of around 7 months prior to onset. Researchers report that a 13 V-J model separated ophthalmopathy from stable hyperthyroidism.

The authors obtained PBMCs from around 10 ml of fresh peripheral blood. There were TCR beta CDR3 regions amplified from RNA transcripts. The study used the HTBI primer set for a first-round RT-PCR of the TCR CDR3. MiXCR was run by TCRdb on the multiplex PCR reads, yielding one entry per CDR3 protein. The sample gives hundreds of thousands of distinct CDR3 sequences, approximately 15% of which show up once; more than 4.5% is in the top ten. This clonotype was counted only a few times. Its antigen remains unknown. The CDR3 runs to 14 residues. The germline V and J ends were trimmed by 7 bases and 4 bases, with 16 bases remaining between them.

This receptor was obtained from a woman in her 30s with Graves' hyperthyroidism that later progressed to Graves' ophthalmopathy. The chain has TRBV12-3 or TRBV12-4 and TRBJ1-1, with D possibly matching TRBD1 (5 bases). The material sequenced was blood. The CDR3 sequence: CASNPKGFFTEAFF. The CDR3 DNA sequence: TGTGCCAGCAACCCAAAGGGGTTTTTCACTGAAGCTTTCTTT.